Included here is one T cell receptor beta chain sequence, with context. These data belong to a study of blood T cells in healthy people across ages. CDR3 length: 13 residues. Germline V gene sequence: CDR1 SGHAT, CDR2 FQDESV (reference sequence). Trimming took off 5 bases at V and 8 bases at J, with 13 bases between the two ends. A J-beta primer mix and a sample-barcoded 5' primer were used in a second PCR of roughly 6 to 11 cycles. MiXCR, run by TCRdb on the 5' RACE reads, gives a single entry per CDR3 protein. The sample lists over 1,300,000 distinct CDR3 sequences, approximately 60% occurring once.

The V and J genes are TRBV11-1 and TRBJ2-1; D is unresolved. The sequence derives from a man aged 18 to 29 in good health. The sequenced sample consisted of blood. CDR3 region: CASSPTNGDEQFF. CDR3 sequence (DNA): TGTGCCAGCAGCCCAACTAACGGCGATGAGCAGTTCTTC.